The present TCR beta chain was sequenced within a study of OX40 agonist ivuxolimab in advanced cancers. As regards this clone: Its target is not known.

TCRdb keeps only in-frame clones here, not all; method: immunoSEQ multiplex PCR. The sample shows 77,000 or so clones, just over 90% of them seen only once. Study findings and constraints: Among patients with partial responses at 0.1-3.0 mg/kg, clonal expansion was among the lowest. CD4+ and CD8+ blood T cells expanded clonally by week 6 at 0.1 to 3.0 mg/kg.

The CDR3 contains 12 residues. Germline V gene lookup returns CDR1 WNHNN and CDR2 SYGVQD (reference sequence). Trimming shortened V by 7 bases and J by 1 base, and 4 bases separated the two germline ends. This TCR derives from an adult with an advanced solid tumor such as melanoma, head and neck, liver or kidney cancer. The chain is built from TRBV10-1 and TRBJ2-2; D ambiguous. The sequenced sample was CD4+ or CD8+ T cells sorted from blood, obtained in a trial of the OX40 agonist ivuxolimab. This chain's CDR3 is CASKENTGELFF. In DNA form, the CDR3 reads TGCGCCAGCAAAGAGAACACCGGGGAGCTGTTTTTT.